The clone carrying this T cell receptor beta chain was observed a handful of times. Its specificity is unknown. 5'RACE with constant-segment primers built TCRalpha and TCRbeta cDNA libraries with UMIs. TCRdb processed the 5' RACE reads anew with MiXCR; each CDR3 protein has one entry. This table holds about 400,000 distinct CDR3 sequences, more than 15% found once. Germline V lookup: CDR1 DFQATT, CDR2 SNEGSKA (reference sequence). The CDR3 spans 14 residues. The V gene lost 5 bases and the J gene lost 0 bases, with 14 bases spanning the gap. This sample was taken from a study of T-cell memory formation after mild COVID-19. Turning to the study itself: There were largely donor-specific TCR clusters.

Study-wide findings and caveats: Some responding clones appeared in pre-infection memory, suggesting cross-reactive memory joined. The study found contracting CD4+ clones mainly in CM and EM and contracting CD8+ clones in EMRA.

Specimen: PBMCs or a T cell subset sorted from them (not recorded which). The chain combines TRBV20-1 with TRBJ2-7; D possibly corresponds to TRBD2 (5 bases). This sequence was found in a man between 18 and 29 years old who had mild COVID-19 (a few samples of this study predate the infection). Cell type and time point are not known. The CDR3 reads CSAPETGSSYEQYF. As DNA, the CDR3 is TGCAGTGCTCCCGAGACGGGGAGCTCCTACGAGCAGTACTTC.